This T cell receptor beta chain comes out of a study of Ad26.COV2.S vaccination and SARS-CoV-2 variants. The treatment: roughly 18 received Ad26.COV2.S at low or high dose, single or two shots; roughly five received placebo; per-sample allocation not given. Day 63 after the first vaccine or placebo injection was the time point for sampling. Clones were read by immunoSEQ multiplex PCR, and TCRdb kept only the in-frame ones, dropping some. The data show some 500,000 clones, 89% seen once. This CDR3 spans 16 amino acids. The germline gives CDR1 LNHNV, CDR2 YYDKDF (reference sequence). The J segment lost 2 bases and the V segment lost 5 bases, leaving 11 bases of the junction unmatched.

This chain joins TRBV15 and TRBJ2-7; 8 bases line up with TRBD1. Sequenced here: peripheral blood, sampled in a trial of Ad26.COV2.S vaccine versus placebo. This clonotype was sampled from a person aged 18-65 years who received the Ad26.COV2.S COVID-19 vaccine or a placebo. Written as DNA, the CDR3 is TGTGCCACCAGCTATTTGGACAGGGATGAGGCCTACGAGCAGTACTTC. This codes for CATSYLDRDEAYEQYF. Looking up the rest from reference TRBV15 and TRBJ2-7 gives the full variable domain: DAMVIQNPRYQVTQFGKPVTLSCSQTLNHNVMYWYQQKSSQAPKLLFHYYDKDFNNEADTPDNFQSRRPNTSFCFLDIRSPGLGDTAMYLCATSYLDRDEAYEQYFGPGTRLTVT.